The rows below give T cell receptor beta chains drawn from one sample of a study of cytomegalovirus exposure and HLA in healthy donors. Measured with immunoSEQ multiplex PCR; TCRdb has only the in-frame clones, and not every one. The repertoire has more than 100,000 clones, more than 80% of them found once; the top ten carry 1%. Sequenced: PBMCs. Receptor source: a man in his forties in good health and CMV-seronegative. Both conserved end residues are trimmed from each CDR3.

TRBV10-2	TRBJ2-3	ATALGSLSTDTQY
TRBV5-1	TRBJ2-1	ASSSRGEWSYNEQF
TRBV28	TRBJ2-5	ASTLAGEETQY
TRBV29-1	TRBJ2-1	SVAGPGSGGNEQF
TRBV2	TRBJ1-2	ASSERAGGGLFYGYT
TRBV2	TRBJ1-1	ASSEEQGTEAF
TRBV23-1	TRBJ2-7	ASAPSRNSYEQY
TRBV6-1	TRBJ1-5	ASWRGTEIQPQH
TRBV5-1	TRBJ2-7	ASSLGPQGGYEQY
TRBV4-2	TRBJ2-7	ASSHGYEQY
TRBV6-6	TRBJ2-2	ASTLTGHDTGELF
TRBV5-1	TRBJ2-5	ASSPRASAETQY
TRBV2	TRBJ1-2	ASSRDRVEGYT
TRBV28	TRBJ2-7	ASGTSGRAGGNEQY
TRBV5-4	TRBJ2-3	ASSRMGGSTDTQY
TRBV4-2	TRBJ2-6	ASSPSPGGANVLT
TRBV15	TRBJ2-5	ATSRDPSETQY
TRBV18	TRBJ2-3	ASSPGGGDTQY
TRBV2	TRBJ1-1	ASRKEVGLGTTEAF
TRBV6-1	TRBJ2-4	ASSEVGLAKNIQY
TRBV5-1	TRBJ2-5	ASSPRLAGVQETQY
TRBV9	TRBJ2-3	ASSVPGEGTQY
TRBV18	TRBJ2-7	ASSPGQSYEQY
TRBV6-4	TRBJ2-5	ATNGETQY
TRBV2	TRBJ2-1	ASWRGGATRSYNEQF
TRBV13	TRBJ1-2	ASSLERQTNYGYT
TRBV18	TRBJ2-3	ASSPPAGGRSHTQY
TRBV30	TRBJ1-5	AWGAGAAGNQPQH
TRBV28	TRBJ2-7	ASSQPGSSYEQY
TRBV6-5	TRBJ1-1	ASSLAGTTEAF
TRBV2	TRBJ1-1	ASVRGQDTEAF
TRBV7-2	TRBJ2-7	ASSRGGGGGYEQY
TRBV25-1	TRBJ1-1	ASRTGGLGTEAF
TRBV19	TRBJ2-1	ASSARTSGSWNEQF
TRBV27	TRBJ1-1	ASSSGQGAGFTEAF
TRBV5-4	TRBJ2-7	ASSWGLANSSYEQY
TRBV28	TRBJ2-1	ASSPPGTSANEQF
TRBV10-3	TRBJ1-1	AISESGGRANTEAF
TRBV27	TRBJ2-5	ASSPGGGETQY
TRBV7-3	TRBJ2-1	ASSPSGREGNEQF
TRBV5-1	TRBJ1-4	ASSPTGSTNEKLF
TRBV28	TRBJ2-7	ASSPPGQGGYEQY
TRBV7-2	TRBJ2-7	ASSPYEEQY
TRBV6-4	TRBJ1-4	ASSPTGGGEKLF
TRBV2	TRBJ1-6	ASRGGTYNSPLH
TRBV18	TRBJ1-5	ASSPGRGNQPQH